This T cell receptor beta chain was obtained from a study of shared clonotypes between healthy human individuals. Every subset had its genomic DNA shared out evenly among several immunoSEQ plates. Assay: immunoSEQ multiplex PCR; the TCRdb copy retains only in-frame clones and omits some. This table holds 450,000 or so clones, 77% found once. In germline, CDR1 is MNHEY, CDR2 SVGAGI. V shed 6 bases, J shed 0 bases, and the junction held 6 bases outside the gene matches. This CDR3 is 15 amino acids long. Study observations and caveats: Clonotype sharing among donors was expected to depend on sequencing depth. Sampling covered nothing but blood. Tissue TCR repertoires likely differ from those found in blood.

About this clone itself: The target antigen is unknown.

Sequences were obtained from PBMCs. This clonotype was sampled from a woman aged 35 to 49 in good health. Some clones in this sample may be carry-over from other donors' samples. This rearrangement joins TRBV6-5 to TRBJ2-3, with TRBD2 matching 7 bases. The CDR3 loop is CASSLAVSSTDTQYF. CDR3 sequence (DNA): TGTGCCAGCAGCCTAGCGGTGTCTAGCACAGATACGCAGTATTTT.